The 26 T cell receptor beta chains listed next were all sequenced from one sample in a study of blood T cell repertoires in COVID-19. Produced via immunoSEQ multiplex PCR; TCRdb's table is partial and in-frame only. In the table there are about 75,000 clones, 79% of which are singletons. Sequencing was done on a sample of peripheral blood. These receptors originate from a woman older than 75 with active or convalescent COVID-19.

Only one count was recorded for this clone. This chain connects TRBV5-1 to TRBJ1-4, with TRBD1 as a possible D gene (6 bases). Trimming stripped 2 bases from V and 8 bases from J, with 16 bases between. Germline V gives CDR1 SGHRS, CDR2 YFSETQ. This CDR3 is 15 amino acids long. The CDR3 here is CASSLSGGLYEKLFF. The CDR3 DNA is TGCGCCAGCAGCTTATCTGGGGGCCTTTACGAAAAACTGTTTTTT.

The V call is TRBV5-6, the J call TRBJ2-7, with 7 bases aligning to TRBD1. J gave up 0 bases and V 2 bases, and 8 bases lay outside the gene matches. CDR3 size: 16 residues. Germline V CDR1 and CDR2: SGHDT, YYEEEE. The CDR3 nucleotides are TGTGCCAGCAGCTTCCCGACAGGGATGAACTCCTACGAGCAGTACTTC. Translating gives CASSFPTGMNSYEQYF.

This clone came up a few times. The chain joins TRBV5-1 to TRBJ1-2, with D possibly matching TRBD1 (5 bases). Trimming took 6 bases from V and 3 from J, leaving 18 bases between them. This CDR3 is built from 15 residues. In germline, CDR1 is SGHRS, CDR2 YFSETQ. CDR3 loop: CASKLAQGTYYGYTF. CDR3 DNA: TGCGCCAGCAAACTTGCCCAGGGTACATACTATGGCTACACCTTC. The whole variable domain, filled in from reference TRBV5-1 and TRBJ1-2, reads KAGVTQTPRYLIKTRGQQVTLSCSPISGHRSVSWYQQTPGQGLQFLFEYFSETQRNKGNFPGRFSGRQFSNSRSEMNVSTLELGDSALYLCASKLAQGTYYGYTFGSGTRLTVV.

The V and J genes are TRBV2 and TRBJ2-3; D ambiguous. The CDR3 spans 13 residues. Germline-derived CDR1 and CDR2 are SNHLY and FYNNEI. With 4 bases removed from V and 0 bases from J, the gap between germline ends came to 5 bases. CDR3 DNA: TGTGCCAGCAGTGCCCCTAGCACAGATACGCAGTATTTT. Amino acid sequence: CASSAPSTDTQYF.

The V gene is TRBV28, the J gene TRBJ1-3; D may be TRBD1 (6 bases). Trimming shortened V by 2 bases and J by 4 bases, and 12 bases separated the two germline ends. Germline V gene lookup returns CDR1 MDHEN and CDR2 SYDVKM. The CDR3 is made up of 15 amino acids. The DNA for the CDR3 is TGTGCCAGCAGTTTAACGCGGGGGCGAGGAAACACCATATATTTT. It specifies CASSLTRGRGNTIYF.

This chain joins TRBV6-2 or TRBV6-3 and TRBJ1-5; D perhaps matches TRBD1 (6 bases). V gave up 2 bases and J gave up 5 bases, with 10 bases separating them. Germline values: CDR1 MNHEY, CDR2 SVGEGT. There are 14 residues in the CDR3. The CDR3, as DNA: TGTGCCAGCAGTTACCAACAGGGATATCAGCCCCAGCATTTT. It encodes CASSYQQGYQPQHF.

This clone was detected only a few times. The V and J genes are TRBV11-3 and TRBJ1-1; TRBD1 might be the D (5 bases). CDR1 is SGHNT and CDR2 is YENEEA in the germline V gene. Trimming removed 4 bases from V and 4 bases from J, with 16 bases in between. This CDR3 has 15 residues. The CDR3 sequence: CASSSGGRYRTEAFF. The CDR3 DNA sequence: TGTGCCAGCAGCTCGGGGGGACGGTATCGCACTGAAGCTTTCTTT.

The chain is built from TRBV3-1 (or the pseudogene TRBV3-2) and TRBJ1-1; TRBD1 agrees at 7 bases. Per germline, CDR1 LGHDT and CDR2 YNNKEL (reference sequence). With 3 bases clipped from V and 1 base from J, the junction kept 2 bases outside the gene matches. The CDR3 spans 14 residues. CDR3 loop: CASSHRDRNTEAFF. The DNA of the CDR3 is TGTGCCAGCAGCCACCGGGACAGGAACACTGAAGCTTTCTTT.

The chain is built from TRBV27 and TRBJ2-3, with 7 bases fitting TRBD2. Germline assignment: CDR1 MNHEY and CDR2 SMNVEV (reference sequence). Trimming cost V 0 bases and J 2 bases; bases outside gene matches: 2. The CDR3 is 15 amino acids. CDR3 sequence: CASSLSTSFTDTQYF. CDR3 sequence (DNA): TGTGCCAGCAGTTTATCGACTAGCTTCACAGATACGCAGTATTTT.

The gene calls are TRBV18 and TRBJ2-2; 9 positions match TRBD2. Germline CDR1 and CDR2: KGHSH and LQKENI. V shed 6 bases, J shed 0 bases, and the junction held 5 bases outside the gene matches. The CDR3 contains 16 residues. The chain's CDR3 is CASSSSSGANTGELFF. CDR3 sequence (DNA): TGTGCCAGCTCGTCCTCTAGCGGGGCGAACACCGGGGAGCTGTTTTTT.

The chain recombines TRBV24-1 with TRBJ1-2; D uncertain. V lost 4 bases and J 8 bases, leaving 16 bases between the germline ends. CDR1 is KGHDR, CDR2 SFDVKD, per germline. The CDR3 has 14 amino acids. The CDR3 DNA sequence: TGTGCCACCAGTGACCCTGGGAGCGTAGGGGGCTACACCTTC. Its protein is CATSDPGSVGGYTF.

The V call is TRBV28, the J call TRBJ2-3; TRBD2 matches at 7 bases. The germline gives CDR1 MDHEN, CDR2 SYDVKM. The V gene end was trimmed by 2 bases and the J gene end by 4 bases; junction bases not matched to a gene: 0. The CDR3 consists of 13 residues. DNA of the CDR3: TGTGCCAGCAGTTTAGCGGGGGCAGATACGCAGTATTTT. Its translation is CASSLAGADTQYF.

The rearrangement uses TRBV4-3 and TRBJ1-3; TRBD1 might be the D (5 bases). Germline V CDR1 and CDR2: LGHNA, YSLEER. V was clipped by 0 bases and J by 7 bases, with 13 bases between them. The CDR3 has 15 residues. The CDR3: CASSQDWQGWNTIYF. CDR3 sequence (DNA): TGCGCCAGCAGCCAAGACTGGCAGGGTTGGAACACCATATATTTT.

V usage is TRBV15 and J usage is TRBJ2-5; D uncertain. The germline V gene encodes CDR1 LNHNV and CDR2 YYDKDF (reference sequence). This CDR3 is built from 15 residues. With 0 bases removed from V and 5 bases from J, the gap between germline ends came to 13 bases. The CDR3 here is CATSRDRLFGETQYF. DNA of the CDR3: TGTGCCACCAGCAGAGATAGGCTTTTCGGGGAGACCCAGTACTTC.

This clone was detected once. The gene calls are TRBV5-6 and TRBJ2-1, with 10 bases that match TRBD1. V lost 3 bases to trimming and J lost 8 bases; unmatched junction nucleotides: 5. The CDR3 totals 14 residues. CDR1 SGHDT and CDR2 YYEEEE come from the germline V gene. The CDR3 is CASSYRDRGYEQFF. Written as DNA, the CDR3 is TGTGCCAGCAGCTACCGGGACAGGGGCTATGAGCAGTTCTTC.

This clone came up once. This chain links TRBV19 with TRBJ1-5; 9 bases are shared with TRBD1. The CDR3 contains 14 residues. The J segment lost 9 bases and the V segment lost 1 base, leaving 4 bases of the junction unmatched. CDR1 and CDR2 from the germline V gene are LNHDA and SQIVND (reference sequence). The CDR3 here is CASSIVNRGPPQHF. CDR3 nucleotide sequence: TGTGCCAGTAGTATAGTAAACAGGGGGCCGCCCCAGCATTTT.

This clone has just a few counts. J is TRBJ2-5 and V is TRBV7-9, with a possible D match to TRBD1 (5 bases). Trimming took off 2 bases at V and 3 bases at J, with 10 bases between the two ends. The CDR3 spans 14 residues. Germline-derived CDR1 and CDR2 are SEHNR and FQNEAQ (reference sequence). As DNA, the CDR3 is TGTGCCAGCAGCTTATCAGGGCTGGAAGAGACCCAGTACTTC. It specifies CASSLSGLEETQYF.

The rearrangement uses TRBV5-6 and TRBJ2-1; 12 nucleotides line up with TRBD1. Germline loops: CDR1 SGHDT, CDR2 YYEEEE. This CDR3 contains 14 residues. Trimming took 4 bases from V and 9 from J; bases not matched to a gene: 5. The CDR3 DNA follows: TGTGCCAGCAGCGGGGACAGGGGGCAGGTTGAGCAGTTCTTC. Protein product: CASSGDRGQVEQFF.

The rearrangement uses TRBV19 and TRBJ2-7, with 7 bases fitting TRBD2. With 8 bases clipped from V and 5 bases from J, the junction kept 12 bases outside the gene matches. Germline loops: CDR1 LNHDA, CDR2 SQIVND (reference sequence). This CDR3 region has 14 residues. The CDR3 loop is CASATWVGRDEQYF. The CDR3, as DNA: TGTGCCAGTGCGACCTGGGTGGGGAGGGACGAGCAGTACTTC.

The genes are TRBV2 and TRBJ2-7, with a weak D call TRBD2 (6 bases). Germline CDR1 and CDR2: SNHLY and FYNNEI. V was pared by 7 bases and J by 2 bases, with 15 bases between. The CDR3 loop spans 14 amino acids. CDR3 in amino acids: CASILGGLAYEQYF. The CDR3 DNA is TGTGCCAGCATTCTGGGGGGTCTGGCCTACGAGCAGTACTTC.

The gene calls are TRBV11-2 and TRBJ1-2; 9 bases align to TRBD1. V was clipped by 6 bases and J by 6 bases; unmatched bases: 8. CDR1 and CDR2 from the germline V gene are SGHAT and FQNNGV. This CDR3 spans 14 amino acids. This CDR3 is CASRAPGQGHGYTF. CDR3 sequence (DNA): TGTGCCAGCAGAGCCCCGGGACAGGGTCATGGCTACACCTTC. Looking up the rest from reference TRBV11-2 and TRBJ1-2 gives the full variable domain: EAGVAQSPRYKIIEKRQSVAFWCNPISGHATLYWYQQILGQGPKLLIQFQNNGVVDDSQLPKDRFSAERLKGVDSTLKIQPAKLEDSAVYLCASRAPGQGHGYTFGSGTRLTVV.

The genes are TRBV20-1 and TRBJ2-1; 10 positions match TRBD2. CDR1 and CDR2 from the germline V gene are DFQATT and SNEGSKA (reference sequence). This CDR3 is built from 14 residues. After removal of 3 bases from V and 5 bases from J, the junction contained 4 bases not matched to a gene. The CDR3 reads CSASSGGINNEQFF. CDR3 nucleotide sequence: TGCAGTGCTAGTAGCGGGGGGATCAACAATGAGCAGTTCTTC.

J is TRBJ1-2 and V is TRBV5-6; D is unresolved. V lost 4 bases to trimming and J lost 6 bases, with 10 bases between them. This CDR3 comprises 12 residues. The germline gives CDR1 SGHDT, CDR2 YYEEEE. Written as DNA, the CDR3 is TGTGCCAGCAGCCCCGGGGTAGATGGCTACACCTTC. This translates into CASSPGVDGYTF.

This rearrangement joins TRBV5-6 to TRBJ2-4, with TRBD2 as a possible D gene (6 bases). Germline lookup yields CDR1 SGHDT and CDR2 YYEEEE. The ends were cut back, 2 bases at V and 9 bases at J, with 15 bases in the middle. This CDR3 has 14 amino acids. CDR3 region: CASSFLAITSIQYF. The CDR3, as DNA: TGTGCCAGCAGCTTTCTAGCGATTACTAGCATTCAGTACTTC.

The rearrangement links TRBV28 to TRBJ2-7; the match to TRBD1 covers 8 bases. The CDR3 loop spans 18 amino acids. The trim removed 4 bases at V and 2 bases at J, leaving 16 bases unmatched. The V gene's germline CDR1 is MDHEN and CDR2 SYDVKM. DNA for the CDR3: TGTGCCAGCAGTTGGGTGGGACAGGCGGTGGCAGGTACCTACGAGCAGTACTTC. This codes for CASSWVGQAVAGTYEQYF.

V and J are TRBV19 and TRBJ2-4; the D is unclear. Trimming removed 4 bases from V and 2 bases from J, with 6 bases in between. Germline CDR1 reads LNHDA; CDR2 reads SQIVND (reference sequence). This CDR3 spans 13 amino acids. CDR3: CASSSGTKNIQYF. CDR3 nucleotide sequence: TGTGCCAGTAGTAGCGGCACCAAAAACATTCAGTACTTC.